The TCR beta chain under discussion was sequenced for a study of OX40 agonist ivuxolimab in advanced cancers. On the study more broadly: Patients' therapy was ivuxolimab, an antibody that acts as an agonist of OX40 (CD134). Three patients got partial responses; one had hepatocellular carcinoma and two had cutaneous melanoma. Notes on the study in general: Patients who responded partially at 0.1-3.0 mg/kg showed clonal expansion ranking among the lowest.

At baseline, cycle 4 day 1, and cycle 7 day 1, blood was sampled. Comments on this clone: What it recognizes is unknown.

Deletions cut 5 bases from V and 8 bases from J, with 19 bases between. The CDR3 has 15 amino acids. Germline-derived CDR1 and CDR2 are SGHTA and FQGNSA. Clones were sequenced by immunoSEQ multiplex PCR, and TCRdb holds only the in-frame ones, with some missing. The table lists 90,000 or so clones, roughly 89% of them singletons, with under 2% in the top ten. The chain joins TRBV7-2 to TRBJ2-1; D might be TRBD1 or TRBD2, each matching 5 bases. This clonotype originated in an adult with an advanced solid tumor such as melanoma, head and neck, liver or kidney cancer. The input for sequencing was CD4+ or CD8+ T cells sorted from blood, taken in a trial of the OX40 agonist ivuxolimab. CDR3 DNA: TGTGCCAGCAGCCCACTGTTAGGGGAGTCCGATGAGCAGTTCTTC. Its translation is CASSPLLGESDEQFF.